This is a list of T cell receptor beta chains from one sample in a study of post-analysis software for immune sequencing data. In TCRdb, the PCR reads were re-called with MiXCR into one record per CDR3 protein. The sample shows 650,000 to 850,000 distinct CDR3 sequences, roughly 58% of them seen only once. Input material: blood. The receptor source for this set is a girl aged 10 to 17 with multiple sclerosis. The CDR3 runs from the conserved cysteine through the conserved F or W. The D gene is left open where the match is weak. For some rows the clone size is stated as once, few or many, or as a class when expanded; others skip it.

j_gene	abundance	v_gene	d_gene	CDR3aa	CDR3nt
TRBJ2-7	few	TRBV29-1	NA	CSVVGVLSYEQYF	TGCAGCGTTGTTGGGGTCCTCTCCTACGAGCAGTACTTC
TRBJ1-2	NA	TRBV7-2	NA	CASSLDGRADYGYTF	TGTGCCAGCAGCTTAGATGGCAGGGCCGACTATGGCTACACCTTC
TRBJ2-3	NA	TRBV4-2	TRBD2	CASSQAKGAGVTDTQYF	TGTGCCAGCAGCCAAGCAAAAGGAGCGGGGGTCACAGATACGCAGTATTTT
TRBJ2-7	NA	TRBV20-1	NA	CSAREYRDCEQYF	TGCAGTGCTAGAGAATACAGGGACTGCGAGCAGTACTTC
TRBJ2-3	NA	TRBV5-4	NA	CASIPGPLSTDTQYF	TGTGCCAGCATCCCGGGACCACTAAGCACAGATACGCAGTATTTT
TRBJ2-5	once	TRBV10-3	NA	CAISGSGVQETQYF	TGTGCCATCAGTGGATCAGGGGTTCAAGAGACCCAGTACTTC
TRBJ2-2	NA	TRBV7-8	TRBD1	CASSFLGQGETGELFF	TGTGCCAGCAGCTTCCTTGGACAGGGGGAGACGGGGGAGCTGTTTTTT
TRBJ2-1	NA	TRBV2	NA	CASSELPIRTDEQFF	TGTGCCAGCAGTGAACTGCCTATTCGTACGGATGAGCAGTTCTTC
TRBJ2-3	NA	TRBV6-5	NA	CASSYFGVVGDTQYF	TGTGCCAGCAGTTACTTCGGAGTAGTGGGAGATACGCAGTATTTT
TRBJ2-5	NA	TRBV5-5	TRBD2	CASSYPFSGNQETQYF	TGTGCCAGCAGCTATCCCTTTAGCGGGAATCAAGAGACCCAGTACTTC
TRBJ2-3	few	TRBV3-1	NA	CASSQVRTRVGADTQYF	TGTGCCAGCAGCCAAGTGAGGACCAGGGTCGGAGCAGATACGCAGTATTTT
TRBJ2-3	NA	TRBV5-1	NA	CASSFSPEDTQYF	TGCGCCAGCAGCTTTTCCCCCGAAGATACGCAGTATTTT
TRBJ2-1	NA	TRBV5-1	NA	CASSSDGRSYNEQFF	TGCGCCAGCAGTTCTGATGGGCGCTCCTACAATGAGCAGTTCTTC
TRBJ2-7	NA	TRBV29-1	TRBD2	CSVTTGLAGMYEQYF	TGCAGCGTTACGACAGGACTAGCGGGAATGTACGAGCAGTACTTC
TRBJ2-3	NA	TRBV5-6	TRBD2	CASSSGRTSGTDTQYF	TGTGCCAGCAGCTCGGGCAGGACTAGCGGCACAGATACGCAGTATTTT
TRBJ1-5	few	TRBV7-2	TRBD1	CASSRQGGGNQPQHF	TGTGCCAGCAGCCGACAGGGGGGAGGCAATCAGCCCCAGCATTTT
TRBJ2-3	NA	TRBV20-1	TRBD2	CSAREGLAGADTQYF	TGCAGTGCTAGAGAAGGTCTAGCGGGAGCAGATACGCAGTATTTT
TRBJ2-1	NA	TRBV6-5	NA	CASSYAGVGTQFF	TGTGCCAGCAGTTACGCAGGGGTGGGGACCCAGTTCTTC
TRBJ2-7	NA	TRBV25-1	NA	CASSEFVSQGEQYF	TGTGCCAGCAGTGAATTTGTCTCCCAGGGCGAGCAGTACTTC
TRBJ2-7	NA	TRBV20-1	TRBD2	CSARAGSGGSYEQYF	TGCAGTGCTAGAGCTGGAAGCGGGGGCTCCTACGAGCAGTACTTC
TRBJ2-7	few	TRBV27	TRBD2	CASSSASGGYEQYF	TGTGCCAGCAGTAGCGCTAGCGGGGGCTACGAGCAGTACTTC
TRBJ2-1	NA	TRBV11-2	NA	CASSSWGHEQFF	TGTGCCAGCAGCTCTTGGGGCCATGAGCAGTTCTTC
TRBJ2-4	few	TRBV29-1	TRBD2	CSVETSGTSEQYF	TGCAGCGTTGAGACTAGCGGGACCTCGGAGCAGTACTTC
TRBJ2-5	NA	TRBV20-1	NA	CSVHRDQETQYF	TGCAGTGTCCACCGGGACCAAGAGACCCAGTACTTC
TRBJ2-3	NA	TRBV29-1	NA	CSVYQRQAVGTQYF	TGCAGCGTCTACCAGAGACAGGCCGTTGGTACGCAGTATTTT
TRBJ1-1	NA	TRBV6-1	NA	CASSESGERTEAFF	TGTGCCAGCAGTGAGTCGGGGGAAAGGACTGAAGCTTTCTTT
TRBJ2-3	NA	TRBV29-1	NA	CSVGGRDTGTDTQYF	TGCAGCGTTGGGGGGAGGGACACGGGAACAGATACGCAGTATTTT
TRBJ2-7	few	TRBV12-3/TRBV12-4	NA	CASRPGGPLSSAHEQYF	TGTGCCAGCAGGCCCGGGGGCCCACTTTCCAGCGCCCACGAGCAGTACTTC
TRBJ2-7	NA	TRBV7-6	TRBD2	CASSTGTSGKVSYEQYF	TGTGCCAGCAGCACAGGGACTAGCGGGAAGGTTTCCTACGAGCAGTACTTC
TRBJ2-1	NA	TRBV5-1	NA	CASSLDWVNEQFF	TGCGCCAGCAGCTTGGATTGGGTCAATGAGCAGTTCTTC
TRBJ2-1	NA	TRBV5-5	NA	CATSKRNEQFF	TGTGCCACCTCAAAAAGGAATGAGCAGTTCTTC
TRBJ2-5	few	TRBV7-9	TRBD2	CASSKGTREEETQYF	TGTGCCAGCAGCAAAGGGACTAGAGAAGAAGAGACCCAGTACTTC
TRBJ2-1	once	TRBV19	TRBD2	CASTAPGASGILAYNEQFF	TGTGCCAGTACCGCCCCAGGGGCTAGCGGGATCCTCGCCTACAATGAGCAGTTCTTC
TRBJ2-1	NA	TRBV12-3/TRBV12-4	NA	CASSPKGKAEQFF	TGTGCCAGCAGTCCAAAGGGGAAAGCCGAGCAGTTCTTC
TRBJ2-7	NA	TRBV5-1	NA	CASSLDLNYEQYF	TGCGCCAGCAGCTTGGACCTAAACTACGAGCAGTACTTC
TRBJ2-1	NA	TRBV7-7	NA	CASSRFTGDEQFF	TGTGCCAGCAGCCGTTTTACAGGCGATGAGCAGTTCTTC
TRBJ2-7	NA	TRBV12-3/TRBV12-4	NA	CASNLGGTYEQYF	TGTGCCAGCAACTTAGGGGGAACCTACGAGCAGTACTTC
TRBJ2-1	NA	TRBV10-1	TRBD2	CASASGRPDNEQFF	TGCGCCAGCGCTAGCGGGAGGCCGGACAATGAGCAGTTCTTC
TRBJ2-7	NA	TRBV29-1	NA	CSVLEQVFSYEQYF	TGCAGCGTTCTCGAACAGGTGTTCTCCTACGAGCAGTACTTC